This section outlines one TCR beta chain sequence together with its context. What it recognizes is unknown. The sample belongs to a study of T cell responses to AZD1222 COVID-19 vaccine. Findings of the study overall: The donor group comprised mostly white British people and more females; the analysis possibly underestimated clonal diversity.

The assay was immunoSEQ multiplex PCR, and TCRdb's table has in-frame clones only and misses some. The sample carries 100,000 or so clones, 70% to 90% recorded once. Germline loops: CDR1 MNHEY, CDR2 SMNVEV (reference sequence). The CDR3 consists of 14 residues. V lost 5 bases, J lost 5 bases, and 8 bases stayed unmatched. The sequenced sample was peripheral blood, obtained 28 days after the second AZD1222 dose. V usage is TRBV27 and J usage is TRBJ2-7, with TRBD1 matching over 8 bases. The sequence was collected from an adult who received the AZD1222 COVID-19 vaccine. The chain's CDR3 is CASSIKQGVHEQYF. The DNA of the CDR3 is TGTGCCAGCAGTATAAAACAGGGGGTCCACGAGCAGTACTTC.